The text below deals with one TCR beta chain. The authors' processing: Reference gene primer amplification gave estimated nucleated cell counts. TCRdb's copy holds only in-frame clones and misses some; the assay was immunoSEQ multiplex PCR. The V and J calls and clone size were taken over from that table, and D and trimming were inferred from the DNA. Of tens of thousands of clones detected, around nine tenths appear once; the ten largest clones hold around an eighth. These data belong to a study of blood T cell repertoires in COVID-19. Study summary: The United States, Italy and Spain were the sources of the acute and convalescent COVID-19 samples. Nucleic acid was either cDNA or gDNA, and it came from T cells, B-cell-depleted T cells, or PBMCs.

The CDR3 has 18 amino acids. V was cut by 2 bases and J by 0 bases, with 17 bases left in between. Per the germline V gene, CDR1 is MNHEY and CDR2 is SVGEGT. J is TRBJ1-5 and V is TRBV6-2 or TRBV6-3; D is unresolved. This TCR derives from a man aged 60 to 69 with active COVID-19. Sequencing used peripheral blood. The CDR3 bases are TGTGCCAGCAGTTACGATGGTCGAATCCAGAATAGCAATCAGCCCCAGCATTTT. Its translation: CASSYDGRIQNSNQPQHF.